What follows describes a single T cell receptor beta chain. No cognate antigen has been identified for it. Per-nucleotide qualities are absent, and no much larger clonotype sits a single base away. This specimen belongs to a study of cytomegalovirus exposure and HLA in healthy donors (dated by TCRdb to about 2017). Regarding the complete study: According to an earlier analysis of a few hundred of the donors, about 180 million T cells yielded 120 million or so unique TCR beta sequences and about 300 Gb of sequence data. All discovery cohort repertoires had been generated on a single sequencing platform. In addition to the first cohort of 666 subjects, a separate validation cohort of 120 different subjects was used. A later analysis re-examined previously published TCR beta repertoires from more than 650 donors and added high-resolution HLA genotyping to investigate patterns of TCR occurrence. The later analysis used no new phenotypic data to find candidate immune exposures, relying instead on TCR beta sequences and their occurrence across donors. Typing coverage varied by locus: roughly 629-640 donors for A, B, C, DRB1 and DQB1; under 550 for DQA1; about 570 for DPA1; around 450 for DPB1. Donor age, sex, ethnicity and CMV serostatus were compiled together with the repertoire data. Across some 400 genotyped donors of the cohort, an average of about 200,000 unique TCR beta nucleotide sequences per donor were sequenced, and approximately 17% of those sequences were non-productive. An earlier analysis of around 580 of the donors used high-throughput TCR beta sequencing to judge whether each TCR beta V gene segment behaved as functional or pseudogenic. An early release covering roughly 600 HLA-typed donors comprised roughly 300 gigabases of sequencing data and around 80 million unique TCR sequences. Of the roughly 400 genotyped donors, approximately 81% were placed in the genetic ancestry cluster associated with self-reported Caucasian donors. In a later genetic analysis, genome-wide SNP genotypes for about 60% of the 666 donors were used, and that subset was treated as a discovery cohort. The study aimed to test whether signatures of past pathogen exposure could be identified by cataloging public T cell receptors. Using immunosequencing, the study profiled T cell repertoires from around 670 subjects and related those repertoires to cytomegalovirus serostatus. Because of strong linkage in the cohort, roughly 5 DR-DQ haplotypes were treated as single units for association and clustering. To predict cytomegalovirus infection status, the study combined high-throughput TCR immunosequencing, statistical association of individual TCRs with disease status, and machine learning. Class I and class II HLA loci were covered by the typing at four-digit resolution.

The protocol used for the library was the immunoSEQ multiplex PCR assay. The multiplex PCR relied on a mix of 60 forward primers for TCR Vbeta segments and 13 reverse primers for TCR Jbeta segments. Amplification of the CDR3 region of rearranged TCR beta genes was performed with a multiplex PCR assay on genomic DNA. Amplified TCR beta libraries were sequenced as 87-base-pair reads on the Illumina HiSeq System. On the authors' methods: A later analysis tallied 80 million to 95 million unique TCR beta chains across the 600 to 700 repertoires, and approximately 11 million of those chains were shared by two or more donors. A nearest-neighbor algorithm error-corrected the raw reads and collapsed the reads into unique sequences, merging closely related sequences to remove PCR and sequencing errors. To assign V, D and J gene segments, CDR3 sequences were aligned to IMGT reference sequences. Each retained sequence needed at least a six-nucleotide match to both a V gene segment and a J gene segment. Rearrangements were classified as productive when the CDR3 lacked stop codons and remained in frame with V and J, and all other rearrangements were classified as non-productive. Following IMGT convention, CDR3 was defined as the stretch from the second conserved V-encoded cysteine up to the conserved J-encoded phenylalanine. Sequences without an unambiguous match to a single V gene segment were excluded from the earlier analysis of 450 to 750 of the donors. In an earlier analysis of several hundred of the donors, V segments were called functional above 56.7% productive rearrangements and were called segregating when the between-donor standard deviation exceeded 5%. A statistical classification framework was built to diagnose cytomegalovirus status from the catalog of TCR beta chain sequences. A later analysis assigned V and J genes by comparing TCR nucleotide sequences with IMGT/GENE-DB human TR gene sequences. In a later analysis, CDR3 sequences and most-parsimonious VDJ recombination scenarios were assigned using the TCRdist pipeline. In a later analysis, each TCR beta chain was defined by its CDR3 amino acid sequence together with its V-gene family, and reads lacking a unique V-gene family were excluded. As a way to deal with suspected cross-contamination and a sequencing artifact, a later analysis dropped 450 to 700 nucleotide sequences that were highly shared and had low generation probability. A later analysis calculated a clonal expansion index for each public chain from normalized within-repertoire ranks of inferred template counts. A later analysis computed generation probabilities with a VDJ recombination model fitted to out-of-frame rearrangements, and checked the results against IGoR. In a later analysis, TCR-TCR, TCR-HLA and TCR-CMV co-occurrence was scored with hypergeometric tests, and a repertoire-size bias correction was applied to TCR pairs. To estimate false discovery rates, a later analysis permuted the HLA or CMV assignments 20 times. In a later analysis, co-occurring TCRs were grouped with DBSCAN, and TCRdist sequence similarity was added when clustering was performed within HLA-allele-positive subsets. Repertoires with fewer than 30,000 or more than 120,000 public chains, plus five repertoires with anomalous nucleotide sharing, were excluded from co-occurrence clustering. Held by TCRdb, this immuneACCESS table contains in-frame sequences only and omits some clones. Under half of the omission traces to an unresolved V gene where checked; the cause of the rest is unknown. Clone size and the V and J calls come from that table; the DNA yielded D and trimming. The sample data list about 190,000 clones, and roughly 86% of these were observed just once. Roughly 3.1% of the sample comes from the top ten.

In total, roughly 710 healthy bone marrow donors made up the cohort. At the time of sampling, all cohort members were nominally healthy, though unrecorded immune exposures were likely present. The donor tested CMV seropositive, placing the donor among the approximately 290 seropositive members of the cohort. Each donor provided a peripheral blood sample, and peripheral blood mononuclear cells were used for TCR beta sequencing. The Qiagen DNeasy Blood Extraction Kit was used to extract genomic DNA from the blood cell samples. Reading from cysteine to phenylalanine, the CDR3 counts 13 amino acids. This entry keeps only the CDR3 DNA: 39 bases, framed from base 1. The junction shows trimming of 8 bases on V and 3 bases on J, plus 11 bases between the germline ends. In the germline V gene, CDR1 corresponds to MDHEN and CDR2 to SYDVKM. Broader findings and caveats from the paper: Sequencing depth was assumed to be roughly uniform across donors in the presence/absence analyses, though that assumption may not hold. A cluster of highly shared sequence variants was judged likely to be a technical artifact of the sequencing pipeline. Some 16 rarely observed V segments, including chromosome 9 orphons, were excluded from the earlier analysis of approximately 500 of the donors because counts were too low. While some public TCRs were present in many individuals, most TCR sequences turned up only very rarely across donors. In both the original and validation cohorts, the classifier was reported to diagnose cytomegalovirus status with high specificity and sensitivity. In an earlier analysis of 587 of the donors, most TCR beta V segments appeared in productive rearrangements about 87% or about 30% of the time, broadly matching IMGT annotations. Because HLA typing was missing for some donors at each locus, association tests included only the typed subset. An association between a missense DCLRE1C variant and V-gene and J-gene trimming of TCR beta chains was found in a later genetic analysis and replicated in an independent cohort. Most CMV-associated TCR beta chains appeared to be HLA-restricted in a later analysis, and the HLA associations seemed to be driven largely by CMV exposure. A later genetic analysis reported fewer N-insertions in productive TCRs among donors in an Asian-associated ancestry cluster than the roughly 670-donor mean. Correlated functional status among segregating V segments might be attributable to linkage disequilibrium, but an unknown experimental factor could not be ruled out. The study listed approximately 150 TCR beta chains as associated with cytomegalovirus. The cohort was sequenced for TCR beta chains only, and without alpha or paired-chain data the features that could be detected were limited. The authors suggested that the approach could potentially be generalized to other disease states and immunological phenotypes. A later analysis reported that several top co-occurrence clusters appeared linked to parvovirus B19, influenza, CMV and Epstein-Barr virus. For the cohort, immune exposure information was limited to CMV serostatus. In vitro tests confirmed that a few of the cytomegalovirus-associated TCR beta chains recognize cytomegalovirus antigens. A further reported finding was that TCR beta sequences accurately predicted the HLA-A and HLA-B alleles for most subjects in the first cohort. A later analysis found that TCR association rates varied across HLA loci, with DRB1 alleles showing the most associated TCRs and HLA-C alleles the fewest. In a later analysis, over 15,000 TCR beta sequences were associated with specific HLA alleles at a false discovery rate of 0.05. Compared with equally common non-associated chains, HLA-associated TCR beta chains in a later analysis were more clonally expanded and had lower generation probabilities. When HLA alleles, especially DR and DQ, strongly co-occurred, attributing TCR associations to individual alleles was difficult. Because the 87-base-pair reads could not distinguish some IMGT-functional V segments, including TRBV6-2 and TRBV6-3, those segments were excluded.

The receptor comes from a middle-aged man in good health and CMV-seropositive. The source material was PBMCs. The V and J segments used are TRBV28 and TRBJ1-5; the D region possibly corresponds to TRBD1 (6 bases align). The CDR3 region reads CASRGQNNQPQHF. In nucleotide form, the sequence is TGTGCCAGCCGAGGACAGAACAATCAGCCCCAGCATTTT.